Listed here are 3 T cell receptor beta chains from one sample, sequenced in a study of CXCR3-negative and CXCR3-positive naive CD8 T cells. Study observations and caveats: Naive CXCR3-positive cells had TRB CDR3s more hydrophobic than those of CXCR3-negative naive cells.

All TRB cDNA libraries came from 5' RACE performed with UMI labels. Using the 5' RACE reads, TCRdb records one entry per CDR3 protein without DNA. The table for this sample gives 100,000 or so distinct CDR3 sequences. The antigens of these receptors remain unknown. The specimen sequenced was naive CXCR3+ CD8+ T cells from blood. As to subset: CD45RO-CCR7+CD27+CD95- naive CD8+ T cells expressing CXCR3 (TNR3+). The source of these receptors is a human donor in good health. Some clones in this sample may be carry-over from other donors' samples.

The chain links TRBV6-2 or TRBV6-3 to TRBJ2-7. In germline, CDR1 is MNHEY, CDR2 SVGEGT. The CDR3 runs to 13 residues. This CDR3 is CASSFDFSYEQYF.

The chain recombines TRBV7-8 with TRBJ1-1; there is no DNA to check the TCRdb D call of TRBD1. This CDR3 has 17 residues. Germline loops: CDR1 SGHVS, CDR2 FQNEAQ. CDR3 sequence: CASSLAFWGQTNTEAFF.

The J gene is TRBJ2-2, the V gene TRBV29-1. The CDR3 has 14 amino acids. From germline, CDR1 is SQVTM and CDR2 ANQGSEA. The CDR3 here is CSVEERPVTGELFF.